Listed below are T cell receptor beta chains from one sample, sequenced in a study of beta chain features in type 1 diabetes. Sequenced by immunoSEQ multiplex PCR; TCRdb stores in-frame clones only, minus some. This sample has 130,000 to 150,000 clones, with around a tenth found just once. The sample comprised central memory CD4+ T cells from blood. All receptors come from a man aged 18-30 years in good health. CDR3s include the opening cysteine and the closing phenylalanine or tryptophan. D genes are given only for firm matches. Rows give clone size only sometimes, using once, few, many, or a class for an expanded clone.

abundance,j_gene,v_gene,d_gene,CDR3aa,CDR3nt
few,TRBJ2-3,TRBV7-3,TRBD2,CASSLRGGAGDTQYF,TGTGCCAGCAGCTTACGCGGGGGGGCGGGAGATACGCAGTATTTT
-,TRBJ1-2,TRBV6-5,-,CASSSEAGYTF,TGTGCCAGCAGTTCGGAGGCTGGCTACACCTTC
-,TRBJ1-3,TRBV7-2,-,CASGASGNTIYF,TGTGCCAGCGGGGCGTCGGGAAACACCATATATTTT
-,TRBJ2-7,TRBV6-5,TRBD1,CASSYSHRGIYEQYF,TGTGCCAGCAGTTACTCCCACAGGGGGATCTACGAGCAGTACTTC
-,TRBJ1-5,TRBV9,-,CASSETGFGRPQHF,TGTGCCAGCAGCGAAACAGGGTTTGGGCGGCCCCAGCATTTT
few,TRBJ1-2,TRBV2,-,CATQRDTNYGYTF,TGTGCCACCCAACGGGACACTAACTATGGCTACACCTTC
few,TRBJ1-1,TRBV10-3,-,CAVAQGMNTEAFF,TGTGCCGTGGCACAGGGCATGAACACTGAAGCTTTCTTT
few,TRBJ2-1,TRBV19,-,CASKGRRAGYYNEQFF,-
few,TRBJ2-3,TRBV5-1,TRBD2,CASSFRLAGGLNTDTQYF,TGCGCCAGCAGCTTCCGACTAGCGGGGGGGCTCAACACAGATACGCAGTATTTT
few,TRBJ2-3,TRBV10-3,TRBD2,CAYGTSGVTDTQYF,TGTGCCTACGGGACTAGCGGGGTCACAGATACGCAGTATTTT
-,TRBJ2-5,TRBV2,TRBD1,CASKVRDRGFQETQYF,TGTGCCAGCAAGGTGCGGGACAGGGGTTTTCAAGAGACCCAGTACTTC
-,TRBJ1-6,TRBV18,TRBD1,CASSPTGNNSPLHF,TGTGCCAGCTCACCGACAGGGAACAATTCACCCCTCCACTTT
-,TRBJ1-5,TRBV2,-,CASTVGGFPDQPQHF,TGTGCCAGCACGGTCGGGGGATTTCCCGATCAGCCCCAGCATTTT
few,TRBJ2-5,TRBV6-1,-,CASRRDMGQEAQYF,TGTGCCAGCAGGAGGGACATGGGGCAAGAGGCCCAGTACTTC
few,TRBJ2-1,TRBV6-5,-,CASSNRDSSYNEQFF,TGTGCCAGCAGTAATCGGGACTCCTCCTACAATGAGCAGTTCTTC
few,TRBJ2-2,TRBV5-1,-,CASSLGQGNGELFF,TGCGCCAGCAGCTTGGGGCAGGGCAACGGGGAGCTGTTTTTT
few,TRBJ2-7,TRBV19,TRBD1,CASSILHRGQTYEQYF,TGTGCCAGTAGTATCCTCCACAGGGGTCAAACCTACGAGCAGTACTTC
few,TRBJ2-3,TRBV30,-,CAWGKGASTDTQYF,TGTGCCTGGGGGAAGGGAGCTAGCACAGATACGCAGTATTTT
-,TRBJ2-1,TRBV30,TRBD2,CAWRGLAGESSYNEQFF,TGTGCCTGGAGAGGACTAGCGGGGGAAAGCTCCTACAATGAGCAGTTCTTC
-,TRBJ1-2,TRBV29-1,TRBD1,CSVLSAGQGFSYGYTF,TGCAGCGTTTTATCCGCGGGACAGGGTTTTAGCTATGGCTACACCTTC
few,TRBJ2-5,TRBV2,-,CASSGPGRKTQYF,TGTGCCAGCAGTGGGCCGGGGAGGAAGACCCAGTACTTC
-,TRBJ2-1,TRBV11-3,-,CASSLGIGTPDNEQFF,TGTGCCAGCAGCCTGGGGATCGGGACACCGGACAATGAGCAGTTCTTC
many,TRBJ2-5,TRBV9,-,CASSHGGGNQETQYF,TGTGCCAGCAGCCACGGCGGCGGCAACCAAGAGACCCAGTACTTC
-,TRBJ1-1,TRBV2,-,CASSTRGTEAFF,TGTGCCAGCAGTACCCGGGGAACTGAAGCTTTCTTT
-,TRBJ1-1,TRBV6-1,-,CASSELGAGEAFF,TGTGCCAGCAGTGAACTGGGGGCGGGTGAAGCTTTCTTT
few,TRBJ2-5,TRBV14,-,CASSQAPFSGGETQYF,TGTGCCAGCAGCCAAGCCCCCTTTTCTGGGGGGGAGACCCAGTACTTC
many,TRBJ2-5,TRBV11-2,TRBD2,CASSPGLAGGPFNF,TGTGCCAGCAGCCCAGGACTAGCGGGGGGCCCTTTTAACTTC
few,TRBJ2-5,TRBV5-1,-,CASSLDYQETQYF,TGCGCCAGCAGCTTGGACTATCAAGAGACCCAGTACTTC
few,TRBJ2-1,TRBV5-1,TRBD1,CASGTTGDNEQFF,TGCGCCAGCGGTACCACAGGGGACAATGAGCAGTTCTTC
-,TRBJ2-7,TRBV7-9,-,CASSLAGIDYEQYF,TGTGCCAGCAGCTTAGCCGGGATAGACTACGAGCAGTACTTC
few,TRBJ1-5,TRBV18,-,CASSTDSNQPQHF,TGTGCCAGCTCAACAGATAGCAATCAGCCCCAGCATTTT
few,TRBJ2-1,TRBV9,TRBD2,CASSEASGGVEFF,TGTGCCAGCAGCGAGGCTAGCGGGGGGGTTGAGTTCTTC
many,TRBJ1-2,TRBV30,-,CAWSDIQGLYTF,TGTGCCTGGAGCGACATCCAGGGTCTGTACACCTTC
few,TRBJ1-2,TRBV5-4,-,CASSQERSGDGYTF,TGTGCCAGCAGCCAAGAGCGGTCGGGGGATGGCTACACCTTC
few,TRBJ2-7,TRBV14,-,CASSPGYSRSEQYF,TGTGCCAGCAGCCCGGGATACTCTCGCAGCGAGCAGTACTTC
-,TRBJ2-1,TRBV4-3,TRBD2,CASSQDWAGGYNEQFF,TGCGCCAGCAGCCAAGATTGGGCGGGGGGGTACAATGAGCAGTTCTTC
few,TRBJ2-3,TRBV4-2,TRBD2,CASSQLSGGGTDTQYF,TGTGCCAGCAGCCAGTTATCCGGGGGGGGCACAGATACGCAGTATTTT
-,TRBJ2-1,TRBV5-4,TRBD2,CASSLMTSGDSSYNEQFF,TGTGCCAGCAGCCTAATGACTAGCGGGGATTCCTCCTACAATGAGCAGTTCTTC
-,TRBJ1-3,TRBV5-1,-,CASSWTDGVSGNTIYF,TGCGCCAGCAGCTGGACCGACGGGGTCTCTGGAAACACCATATATTTT
-,TRBJ1-1,TRBV5-1,-,CASSFLAGGETEAFF,TGCGCCAGCAGCTTCCTTGCGGGGGGAGAAACTGAAGCTTTCTTT
few,TRBJ2-2,TRBV18,TRBD2,CASSRTSGRNTGELFF,TGTGCCAGCTCACGGACTAGCGGGAGGAACACCGGGGAGCTGTTTTTT
-,TRBJ2-1,TRBV5-1,TRBD1,CASSPGQGSVNEQFF,TGCGCCAGCAGCCCGGGACAGGGGTCCGTCAATGAGCAGTTCTTC
few,TRBJ2-3,TRBV11-1,-,CASSFETGGSTQYF,TGTGCCAGCAGCTTCGAGACGGGGGGCAGTACGCAGTATTTT
-,TRBJ2-3,TRBV5-4,TRBD2,CASSLRGTSSTDTQYF,TGTGCCAGCAGCTTACGTGGGACTAGTAGCACAGATACGCAGTATTTT
few,TRBJ1-5,TRBV18,TRBD1,CASSPRTGDVLGQPQHF,TGTGCCAGCTCACCACGGACAGGGGATGTCTTGGGACAGCCCCAGCATTTT
-,TRBJ2-7,TRBV7-2,-,CASSFGQPGSYEQYF,TGTGCCAGCAGCTTTGGACAGCCAGGGAGCTACGAGCAGTACTTC
few,TRBJ2-2,TRBV29-1,TRBD1,CSAGQGNTGELFF,TGCAGCGCCGGACAGGGGAACACCGGGGAGCTGTTTTTT
few,TRBJ2-3,TRBV2,-,CASSVSGGYTDTQYF,TGTGCCAGCAGTGTTTCGGGGGGCTACACAGATACGCAGTATTTT
-,TRBJ2-1,TRBV19,-,CASRSTRRSDEQFF,TGTGCCAGTAGATCGACTAGGCGCAGCGATGAGCAGTTCTTC
few,TRBJ2-7,TRBV7-6,-,CASGANRANEQYF,TGTGCCAGTGGGGCTAACAGGGCAAACGAGCAGTACTTC
-,TRBJ2-7,TRBV18,TRBD1,CASSPRTGGTYEQYF,TGTGCCAGCTCACCACGGACAGGGGGGACCTACGAGCAGTACTTC
few,TRBJ2-5,TRBV29-1,-,CSVEEYQETQYF,TGCAGCGTTGAGGAGTACCAAGAGACCCAGTACTTC
few,TRBJ1-4,TRBV18,-,CASSRGENEKLFF,TGTGCCAGCTCGCGGGGGGAAAATGAAAAACTGTTTTTT
few,TRBJ1-6,TRBV5-1,-,CASSLGARESPLHF,TGCGCCAGCAGCTTGGGCGCCAGGGAATCACCCCTCCACTTT
few,TRBJ1-1,TRBV4-3,-,CASSQENMNTEAFF,TGCGCCAGCAGCCAAGAAAATATGAACACTGAAGCTTTCTTT
-,TRBJ2-3,TRBV30,-,CAWSPPGVADTQYF,TGTGCCTGGAGTCCGCCGGGGGTAGCAGATACGCAGTATTTT
few,TRBJ1-5,TRBV5-6,-,CASSFRGLVQPQHF,TGTGCCAGCAGCTTCAGGGGTTTGGTTCAGCCCCAGCATTTT
few,TRBJ1-1,TRBV5-6,-,CASSSSVPEAFF,TGTGCCAGCAGCTCGTCGGTCCCTGAAGCTTTCTTT